This T cell receptor (beta chain) was sequenced during a study of beta chain features in type 1 diabetes (dated by TCRdb to the late 2010s). Some background on the complete study: Mean age, gender distribution, total cell number and subset yield were not different between patients and healthy donors. A total of some 100,000,000 sorted cells were examined across all samples, and a strong correlation was observed between cell number per subset and RNA yield. Whereas all 28 donors provided naive and central memory subsets, regulatory and stem cell-like memory subsets were isolated from just 8 patients and roughly 8 healthy donors. In the study, recently diagnosed type 1 diabetes patients and matched healthy donors were compared on the TCRB repertoires of their sorted circulating CD4+ T cell subsets. General study outcomes and caveats: Patients with type 1 diabetes made fewer insertions and deleted more nucleotides at VDJ recombination sites, implying thymic rearrangement abnormalities. Because cDNA was sequenced instead of genomic DNA, activated cells with high expression could be over-represented, although the groups did not differ in activation or CD3 levels. In all four CD4+ subsets, TCRB CDR3 length was moderately but significantly shorter in type 1 diabetes patients. HLA sub-analyses involved small numbers of individuals, so any influence of HLA type on TCRB rearrangement remained unresolved. Shorter templates might have been favored by PCR, but patient and control samples were amplified and corrected together, so both groups would have been affected equally by any skew. Naive, central memory and regulatory TCRB repertoires appeared more similar among patients than among healthy donors.

This clone was detected a few times. Its antigen specificity is not known. No base-level quality is on record; no much larger clone is a single base apart. From the germline V gene, CDR1 is MDHEN and CDR2 is SYDVKM. Clipping removes 10 bases from V and 0 bases from J, with 18 as the unmatched junction base count. Including cysteine and phenylalanine, the CDR3 has 17 amino acids. The sequence is cut down to CDR3 DNA, 51 bases in frame from base 1. From each donor, a single peripheral blood sample of 100 to 150 mL on average was drawn into heparinised tubes. A BD FACSAria II and a panel including CD45RO, CCR7, CD25, CD127, CD95 and CD27 were used to sort naive, central memory, regulatory and stem cell-like memory CD4+ T cells. All sorted populations exceeded 95% purity. PBMCs were isolated immediately by Lymphoprep density gradient centrifugation and stained directly without culture. To minimize batch effects, samples were stained and sorted in pairs, one healthy donor with one patient per experiment.

The entire amount of isolated RNA was reverse transcribed using the High Capacity cDNA Reverse Transcription Kit, so the sequenced TCRB transcripts were expressed ones. Naive, central memory and regulatory T cell samples underwent deep immunoSEQ sequencing, averaging approximately 3.3 million total reads per sample. Sorted cells were lysed in RLT buffer and RNA was extracted with DNase-treated RNeasy Micro or Mini kits, depending on cell number. To prevent cross-contamination, every cell subset was processed on its own, while patient and healthy donor samples were processed together. TCRB sequences were amplified from cDNA with the immunoSEQ multiplex PCR, producing 87-bp fragments spanning the CDR3 region. Amplicons were sequenced on the Illumina HiSeq platform. On the study's bioinformatics: PCR bias was computationally corrected using synthetic template baselines, reads within Hamming distance 2 were collapsed, and singletons that could not be merged were discarded. By aligning reads against IMGT, V, D and J genes, CDR3 length, and insertions or deletions at six rearrangement sites were assigned. Within each subset, clonotype counts were normalized to sorted cell number, and only after that were true diversity and Gini coefficients computed with the tcR R package. The overlap coefficient, calculated on TCRB nucleotide sequences, was used to quantify repertoire sharing. As a proxy for the pre-selection repertoire, out-of-frame TCRB sequences from naive cells were analyzed. TCRdb stores this immuneACCESS table with in-frame sequences only. Part of the clones is absent; in the studies checked, under half of the shortfall reflects unresolved V genes, and no reason is known for the rest. That table gives V, J and clone size, and the DNA gave D and trimming. In this sample the table shows about 900,000 clones, roughly 16% of which occur a single time. 0.023% of the sample comes from the top ten.

In this chain, TRBV28 is recombined with TRBJ2-7, with TRBD2 matching 7 junction bases. The source of this sequence is a woman aged 18-29 years in good health. The specimen sequenced was naive CD4+ T cells from blood. Reading the label with the study, this specimen's cell subset or site is: true naive CD4+ T cells. The CDR3 is CATSRSSGTMSSYEQYF. The sequenced DNA is TGTGCCACTTCTCGAAGTTCAGGGACTATGAGCTCCTACGAGCAGTACTTC. Reference TRBV28 and TRBJ2-7 proteins supply the regions before and after the CDR3; the full variable domain is: DVKVTQSSRYLVKRTGEKVFLECVQDMDHENMFWYRQDPGLGLRLIYFSYDVKMKEKGDIPEGYSVSREKKERFSLILESASTNQTSMYLCATSRSSGTMSSYEQYFGPGTRLTVT.